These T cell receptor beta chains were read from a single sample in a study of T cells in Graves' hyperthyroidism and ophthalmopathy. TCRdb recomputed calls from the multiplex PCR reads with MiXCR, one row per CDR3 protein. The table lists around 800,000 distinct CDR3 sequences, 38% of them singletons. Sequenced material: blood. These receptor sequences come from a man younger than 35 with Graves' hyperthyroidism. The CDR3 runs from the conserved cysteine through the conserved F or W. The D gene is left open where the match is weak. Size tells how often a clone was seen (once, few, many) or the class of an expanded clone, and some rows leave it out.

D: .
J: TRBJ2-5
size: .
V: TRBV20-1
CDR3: CSARDNYQEAQYF
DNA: TGCAGTGCTAGAGACAACTACCAAGAGGCCCAGTACTTC

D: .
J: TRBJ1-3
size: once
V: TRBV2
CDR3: CASRTPDTIYF
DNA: TGTGCCAGCAGGACCCCTGACACCATATATTTT

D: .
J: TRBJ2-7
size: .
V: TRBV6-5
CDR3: CASSYSVQGGEQYF
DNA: TGTGCCAGCAGTTACTCCGTACAGGGAGGCGAGCAGTACTTC

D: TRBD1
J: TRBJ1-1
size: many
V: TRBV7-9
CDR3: CASDRQGAEAFF
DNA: TGTGCCAGCGACCGACAGGGGGCTGAAGCTTTCTTT

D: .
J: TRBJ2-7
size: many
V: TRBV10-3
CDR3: CAISSEGGDEQYF
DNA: TGTGCCATCAGTTCAGAGGGGGGCGACGAGCAGTACTTC

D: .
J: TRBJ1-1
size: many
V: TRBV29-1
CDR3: CSVEDPAGSEAFF
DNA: TGCAGCGTTGAAGATCCAGCGGGATCTGAAGCTTTCTTT

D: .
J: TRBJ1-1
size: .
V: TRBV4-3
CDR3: CASSLPPAREVF
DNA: TGCGCCAGCAGCCTACCCCCGGCCCGTGAGGTCTTT

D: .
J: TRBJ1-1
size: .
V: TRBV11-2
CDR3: CASSLTSTVNTEAFF
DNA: TGTGCCAGCAGCTTAACCTCGACAGTTAACACTGAAGCTTTCTTT

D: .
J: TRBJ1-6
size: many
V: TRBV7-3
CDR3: CASSLGTSASSPLHF
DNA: TGTGCCAGCAGCCTAGGGACCTCCGCCAGTTCACCCCTCCACTTT

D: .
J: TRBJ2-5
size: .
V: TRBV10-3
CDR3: CASSPGGIQETQYF
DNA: TGTGCCAGCAGTCCAGGGGGGATCCAAGAGACCCAGTACTTC

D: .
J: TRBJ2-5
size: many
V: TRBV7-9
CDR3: CASSADGETQYF
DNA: TGTGCCAGCAGCGCAGACGGGGAGACCCAGTACTTC

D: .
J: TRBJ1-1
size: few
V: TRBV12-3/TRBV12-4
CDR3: CASSLRGAGSNTEAFF
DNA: TGTGCCAGCAGTTTACGAGGGGCCGGTAGCAACACTGAAGCTTTCTTT

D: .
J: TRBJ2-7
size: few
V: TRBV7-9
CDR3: CASSLEVLQTFTYEQYF
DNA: TGTGCCAGCAGCTTGGAGGTGCTGCAGACCTTTACCTACGAGCAGTACTTC

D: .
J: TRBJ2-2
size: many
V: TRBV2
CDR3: CASRGLTGELFF
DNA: TGTGCCAGCAGGGGGCTCACCGGGGAGCTGTTTTTT

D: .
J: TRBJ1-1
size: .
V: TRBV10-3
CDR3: CAISESLVLNTEAFF
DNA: TGTGCCATCAGTGAGTCGTTGGTTCTGAACACTGAAGCTTTCTTT

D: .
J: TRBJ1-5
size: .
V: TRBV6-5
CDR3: CASSYTGHSNQPQHF
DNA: TGTGCCAGCAGTTACACGGGACACAGCAATCAGCCCCAGCATTTT

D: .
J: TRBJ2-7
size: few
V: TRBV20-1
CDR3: CSVEGEVRTYEQYF
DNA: TGCAGTGTAGAGGGGGAGGTCCGGACCTACGAGCAGTACTTC

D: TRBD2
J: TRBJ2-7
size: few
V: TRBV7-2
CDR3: CASSLESSGNYEQYF
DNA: TGTGCCAGCAGCTTAGAGTCTAGCGGAAACTACGAGCAGTACTTC

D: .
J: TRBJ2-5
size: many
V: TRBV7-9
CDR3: CASSLGPAGGRETQYF
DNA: TGTGCCAGCAGCCTCGGCCCAGCCGGGGGAAGGGAGACCCAGTACTTC

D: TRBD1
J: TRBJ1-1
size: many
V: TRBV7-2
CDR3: CASSKTGRNEAFF
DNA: TGTGCCAGCAGCAAGACAGGGAGGAATGAAGCTTTCTTT

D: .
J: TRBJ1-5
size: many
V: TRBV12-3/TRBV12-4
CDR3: CASSLVGQGDRQPQHF
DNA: TGTGCCAGCAGTTTAGTCGGGCAGGGTGATCGTCAGCCCCAGCATTTT

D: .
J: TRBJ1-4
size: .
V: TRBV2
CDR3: CASRPADEKLFF
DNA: TGTGCCAGCAGACCGGCGGATGAAAAACTGTTTTTT

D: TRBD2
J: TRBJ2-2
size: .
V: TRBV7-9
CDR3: CASSPRTSGNGELFF
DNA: TGTGCCAGCAGCCCACGGACTAGCGGGAACGGGGAGCTGTTTTTT

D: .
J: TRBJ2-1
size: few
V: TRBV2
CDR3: CASNLRAGQFF
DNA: TGTGCCAGCAATTTGAGGGCCGGGCAGTTCTTC

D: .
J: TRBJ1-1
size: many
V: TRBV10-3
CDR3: CAIRQDTEAFF
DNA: TGTGCCATCCGACAGGACACTGAAGCTTTCTTT

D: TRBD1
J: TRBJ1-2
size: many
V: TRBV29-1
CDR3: CSVDSDRGYCTF
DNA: TGCAGCGTTGACTCGGACAGGGGTTATTGCACCTTC

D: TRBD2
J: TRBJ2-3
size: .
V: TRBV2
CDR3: CASSMLAGATDTQYF
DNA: TGTGCCAGCAGTATGCTAGCGGGGGCCACAGATACGCAGTATTTT

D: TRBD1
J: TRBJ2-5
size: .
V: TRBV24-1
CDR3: CATSDWEGQGNVFETQYF
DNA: TGTGCCACCAGTGATTGGGAAGGACAGGGCAATGTATTTGAGACCCAGTACTTC

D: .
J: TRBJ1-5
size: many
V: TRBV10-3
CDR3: CAISDIGDQPQHF
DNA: TGTGCCATCAGTGACATAGGGGATCAGCCCCAGCATTTT

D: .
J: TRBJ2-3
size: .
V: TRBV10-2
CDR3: CASRSEGRDTQYF
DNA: TGCGCCAGCAGATCGGAAGGGAGGGATACGCAGTATTTT

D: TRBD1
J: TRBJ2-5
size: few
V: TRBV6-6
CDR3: CASSYWSGTGGGKTQYF
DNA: TGTGCCAGCAGTTACTGGTCCGGGACAGGGGGCGGAAAGACCCAGTACTTC

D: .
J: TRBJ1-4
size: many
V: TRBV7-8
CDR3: CASTLQRTNEKLFF
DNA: TGTGCCAGCACCCTACAGAGGACTAATGAAAAACTGTTTTTT

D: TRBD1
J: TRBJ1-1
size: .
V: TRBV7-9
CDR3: CASSRTGGGF
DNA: TGTGCCAGCAGCCGGACAGGGGGCGGCTTT

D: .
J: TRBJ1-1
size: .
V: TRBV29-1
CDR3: CSVRRQGGGYTEAFF
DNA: TGCAGCGTTCGCAGGCAGGGCGGTGGCTACACTGAAGCTTTCTTT

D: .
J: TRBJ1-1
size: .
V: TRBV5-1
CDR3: CASSLEWAVNTEAFF
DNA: TGCGCCAGCAGCTTGGAGTGGGCAGTAAACACTGAAGCTTTCTTT

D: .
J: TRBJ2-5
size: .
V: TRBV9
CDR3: CASSGGILAQETQYF
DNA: TGTGCCAGCAGCGGAGGTATTCTAGCGCAAGAGACCCAGTACTTC

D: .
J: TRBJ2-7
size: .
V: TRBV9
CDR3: CASSVELGGGEQYF
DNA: TGTGCCAGCAGCGTAGAATTAGGCGGAGGAGAGCAGTACTTC

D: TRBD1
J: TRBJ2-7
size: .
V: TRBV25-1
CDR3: CASSGYRGHEQYF
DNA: TGTGCCAGCAGTGGCTACAGGGGGCACGAGCAGTACTTC

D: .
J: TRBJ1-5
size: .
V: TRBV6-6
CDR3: CASTPGRGASNQPQHF
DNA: TGTGCCAGCACCCCGGGGAGAGGGGCAAGCAATCAGCCCCAGCATTTT

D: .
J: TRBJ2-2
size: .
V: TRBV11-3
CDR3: CASSPQGRGTGELFF
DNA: TGTGCCAGCAGTCCACAGGGAAGGGGCACCGGGGAGCTGTTTTTT

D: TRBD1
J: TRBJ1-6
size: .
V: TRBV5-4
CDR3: CASSQGDREPSPLHF
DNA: TGTGCCAGCAGCCAAGGGGACAGGGAGCCGTCACCCCTCCACTTT

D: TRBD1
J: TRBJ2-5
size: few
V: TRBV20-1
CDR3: CSARWDRGETQYF
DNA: TGCAGTGCTAGGTGGGACAGGGGTGAGACCCAGTACTTC

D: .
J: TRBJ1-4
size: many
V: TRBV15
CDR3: CATRREDNEKLFF
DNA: TGTGCCACCCGGCGGGAGGATAATGAAAAACTGTTTTTT

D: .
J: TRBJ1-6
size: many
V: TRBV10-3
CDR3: CAISESPSSPLHF
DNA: TGTGCCATCAGTGAGTCACCGAGTTCACCCCTCCACTTT

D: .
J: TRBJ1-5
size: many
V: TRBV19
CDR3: CASKDSPGQPQHF
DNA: TGTGCCAGTAAGGATAGTCCGGGTCAGCCCCAGCATTTT

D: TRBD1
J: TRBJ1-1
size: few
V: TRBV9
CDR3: CASSVATGDSEAFF
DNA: TGTGCCAGCAGCGTAGCTACAGGGGACTCTGAAGCTTTCTTT

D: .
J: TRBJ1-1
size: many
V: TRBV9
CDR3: CASSAEGLTEAFF
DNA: TGTGCCAGCAGCGCCGAGGGCCTCACTGAAGCTTTCTTT

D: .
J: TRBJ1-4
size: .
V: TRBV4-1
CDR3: CASSQDHGQNEKLFF
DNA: TGCGCCAGCAGCCAAGATCATGGACAGAATGAAAAACTGTTTTTT

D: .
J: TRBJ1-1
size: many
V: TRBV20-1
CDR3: CSAREPNTEAFF
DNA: TGCAGTGCTAGAGAACCGAACACTGAAGCTTTCTTT

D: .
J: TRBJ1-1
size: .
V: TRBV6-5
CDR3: CASSYSLLIPNTEAFF
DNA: TGTGCCAGCAGTTACTCGCTGTTAATTCCGAACACTGAAGCTTTCTTT

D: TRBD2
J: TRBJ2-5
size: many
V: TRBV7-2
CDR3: CASSWGGRGETQYF
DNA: TGTGCCAGCAGCTGGGGCGGGAGGGGAGAGACCCAGTACTTC

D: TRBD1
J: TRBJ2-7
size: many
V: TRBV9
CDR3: CASSRVGTDHEQYF
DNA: TGTGCCAGCAGCAGAGTGGGGACAGACCACGAGCAGTACTTC

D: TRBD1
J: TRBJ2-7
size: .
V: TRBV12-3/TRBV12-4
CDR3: CASSSHRGAYEQYF
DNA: TGTGCCAGCAGTTCACACAGGGGGGCCTACGAGCAGTACTTC

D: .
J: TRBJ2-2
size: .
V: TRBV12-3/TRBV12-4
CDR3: CASIVLTGELFF
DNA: TGTGCCAGCATCGTCTTGACCGGGGAGCTGTTTTTT

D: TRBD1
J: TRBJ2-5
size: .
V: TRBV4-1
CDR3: CASSPYSGGETQYF
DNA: TGCGCCAGCAGCCCTTACTCAGGGGGAGAGACCCAGTACTTC

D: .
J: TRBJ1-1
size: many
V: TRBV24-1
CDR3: CATRSGEEDTEAFF
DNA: TGTGCCACCAGATCCGGCGAGGAGGACACTGAAGCTTTCTTT